This note documents a single TCR beta chain sequence. Its antigen is not known. The record originates from a study of T cell repertoires in ileal Crohn's disease. Study as a whole: Each sample's TCRB immunosequencing used about 0.5 micrograms of biopsy DNA.

Overall study findings and caveats: Compared with non-smokers, active smokers at surgery showed more clonal expansions.

This CDR3 contains 17 residues. Germline CDR1 reads GTSNPN; CDR2 reads SVGIG (reference sequence). The junction had 11 bases not matched to a gene; V was cut back by 4 bases and J by 0 bases. Here immunoSEQ multiplex PCR was the method, and the copy in TCRdb shows in-frame clones only, minus some. The sample lists roughly 6,800 clones; 60% to 80% were seen once. Time point described: proximal margin of the surgical specimen (macroscopically non-inflamed). The specimen sequenced was ileal tissue. The clonotype was recovered from an adult with Crohn's disease. The rearrangement uses TRBV30 and TRBJ1-2, with 10 bases aligning to TRBD1. The CDR3 DNA sequence: TGTGCCTGGACCCGATCGGACAGGGGGTTGACTAACTATGGCTACACCTTC. This translates into CAWTRSDRGLTNYGYTF.